These T cell receptor beta chains were read from a single sample in a study of blood T cells in healthy people across ages. MiXCR, applied by TCRdb to the 5' RACE reads, yields one record per CDR3 protein. This repertoire shows over 1,500,000 distinct CDR3 sequences, about 39% found once; its top ten account for under 25%. The sample comprised blood. Every receptor here comes from a human donor in good health. The CDR3 runs from the conserved cysteine through the conserved F or W.

V	J	CDR3
TRBV20-1	TRBJ2-7	CSANLDGGVKEYF
TRBV28	TRBJ2-3	CASSTSRGSGTDTQYF
TRBV15	TRBJ1-2	CATRGPLYGYTF
TRBV11-2	TRBJ2-2	CVSSLAGAGTGELFF
TRBV4-3	TRBJ1-2	CASSQVWGDVSDGYTF
TRBV4-3	TRBJ2-3	CASSQDTHGGTWTDTQYF
TRBV20-1	TRBJ2-1	CSARYQPDEQFF
TRBV20-1	TRBJ2-3	CSARFADTQYF
TRBV12-5	TRBJ2-7	CASGLGLPSYEQYF
TRBV29-1	TRBJ2-1	CSVDGGIGYNEQFF
TRBV27	TRBJ2-1	CASSLLAASSYNEQFF
TRBV20-1	TRBJ2-6	CSASDYRGHSGANVLTF
TRBV28	TRBJ1-1	CATNSNWDSLEAFF
TRBV4-3	TRBJ2-7	CANSPSAGTVAYEQYF
TRBV5-8	NA	CASSNGQPYEQYF
TRBV5-6	TRBJ2-3	CASSFGTVYTDAQYF
TRBV7-2	TRBJ2-3	CASSWLASTDMQYF
TRBV6-2/TRBV6-3	TRBJ2-1	CASSHRGGQGAYNEQFF
TRBV7-2	TRBJ2-7	CASSPPSASGGTYEQYF
TRBV29-1	TRBJ2-3	CSAGGDREVGTDTQYF
TRBV5-6	TRBJ2-3	CASSVGSVGDTQYF
TRBV24-1	TRBJ2-1	CATGGLSYNEQFF
TRBV28	TRBJ2-3	CASYRGEADTQYF
TRBV13	TRBJ1-2	CASSLDQTRDGYTF
TRBV7-9	TRBJ2-5	CASSYERQTQYF
TRBV4-3	TRBJ2-5	CASSQDTSGGETQYF
TRBV11-1	TRBJ2-2	CASSDPPVNPSISGAYTGELFF
TRBV6-5	TRBJ2-7	CASSYSGGGITYEQYF
TRBV13	TRBJ2-5	CASSTMRGTPYQETQYF
TRBV13	TRBJ2-7	CASSERGALGPYEQYF
TRBV6-1	TRBJ2-1	CASKGTSGDPAYNEQFF
TRBV20-1	TRBJ1-1	CSATTTNTEAFF
TRBV28	TRBJ1-2	CASSFGRGLGGYTF
TRBV20-1	TRBJ2-5	CSAREFRGGETQYF
TRBV9	TRBJ1-1	CASSVGQGLAEAFF
TRBV28	TRBJ2-5	CASTQRREETQYF
TRBV7-9	TRBJ2-1	CASSFPRGSYNEQFF
TRBV9	TRBJ2-7	CASSAGPAASYEQYF
TRBV7-2	TRBJ2-5	CASSPDRDQETQYF
TRBV7-6	TRBJ2-7	CASSGRPGRGYEQYF
TRBV6-5	TRBJ2-7	CASSYGQGASGGYEQYF
TRBV5-5	TRBJ2-7	CASSAGTTSSYEQYF
TRBV12-3/TRBV12-4	TRBJ2-5	CASSLIQGKETQYF
TRBV18	TRBJ1-4	CASSLGDRRNEKLFF
TRBV20-1	TRBJ1-1	CSARLGGTTEAFF
TRBV3-1	TRBJ2-5	CASSQGGEETQYF
TRBV7-3	TRBJ2-7	CASSTGQVGSYEQYF
TRBV6-2/TRBV6-3	TRBJ2-5	CASSLGLGGAQETQYF
TRBV20-1	TRBJ2-3	CSARDPLGPGDTQYF
TRBV6-2/TRBV6-3	TRBJ2-7	CASSSWGFGGFYEQYF
TRBV7-6	TRBJ2-3	CASSRGSGGTADTQYF
TRBV10-3	TRBJ2-7	CAISDTGTGTYEQYF
TRBV16	TRBJ1-2	CASSQSDGSNYGYTF
TRBV6-2/TRBV6-3	NA	CASSDLRGDLLNYEQYF
TRBV29-1	TRBJ2-5	CSVEGGARETQYF
TRBV7-8	TRBJ2-1	CASSPRSGNYNEQFF
TRBV20-1	TRBJ2-1	CSASQGPAFYNEQFF
TRBV7-2	TRBJ2-6	CASSTLAGVGANVLTF